The 14 T cell receptor beta chains reported below all come from one sample, sequenced in a study of blood T cell repertoires in COVID-19. Assay: immunoSEQ multiplex PCR; the TCRdb copy retains only in-frame clones and omits some. This table holds approximately 63,000 clones, about nine tenths found once. The sample was peripheral blood. Every receptor here comes from a woman older than 75 with acute or convalescent COVID-19.

This clone came up a few times. The chain uses TRBV5-1 and TRBJ1-6, with 7 positions matching TRBD1. The CDR3 is 16 residues long. The germline CDR1 and CDR2 sequences are SGHRS and YFSETQ. The ends lost 4 bases at V and 6 bases at J; junction bases unmatched: 10. CDR3 sequence reads: CASSETTGLVNSPLHF. CDR3 nucleotides: TGCGCCAGCAGCGAAACGACAGGGTTGGTTAATTCACCCCTCCACTTT.

This clone came up a few times. This sequence joins TRBV18 and TRBJ1-1, with D possibly TRBD1 on 6 matching bases. CDR1 KGHSH and CDR2 LQKENI come from the germline V gene. This CDR3 contains 15 residues. V was shortened by 2 bases and J by 4 bases, with 14 bases between the two germline ends. This CDR3 is CASSPGTPRGTEAFF. In nucleotides, the CDR3 is TGTGCCAGCTCACCAGGGACACCGAGGGGCACTGAAGCTTTCTTT.

This clone was counted a single time. The rearrangement joins TRBV10-1 to TRBJ2-2, with 7 positions matching TRBD1. J lost 4 bases, V lost 7 bases, and 3 bases had no gene match. Germline CDR1 reads WNHNN; CDR2 reads SYGVQD (reference sequence). The CDR3 has 13 residues. The CDR3 is CASMTGSTGELFF. The CDR3 coding sequence is TGCGCCAGCATGACAGGGTCCACCGGGGAGCTGTTTTTT.

The chain joins TRBV7-2 to TRBJ1-1, with D perhaps matching TRBD1 (5 bases). V dropped 1 base and J dropped 1 base, with 10 bases sitting between them. Per the germline V gene, CDR1 is SGHTA and CDR2 is FQGNSA. The CDR3 loop spans 15 amino acids. The CDR3 loop is CASSLELGGNTEAFF. As DNA, the CDR3 is TGTGCCAGCAGCTTAGAATTGGGGGGGAACACTGAAGCTTTCTTT.

V usage is TRBV5-1 and J usage is TRBJ2-1; 9 positions agree with TRBD2. This CDR3 spans 16 amino acids. V shed 0 bases and J 7 bases; nucleotides not matched to a gene: 8. Germline CDR1 is SGHRS and CDR2 is YFSETQ. In nucleotides, the CDR3 is TGCGCCAGCAGCTTGGAGTTTGCAGCGGGAGGAAATGAGCAGTTCTTC. It yields the protein CASSLEFAAGGNEQFF.

This chain joins TRBV6-2 or TRBV6-3 and TRBJ1-1, with D perhaps TRBD1 (6 bases). V gave up 5 bases and J gave up 1 base, with 14 bases separating them. From germline, CDR1 is MNHEY and CDR2 SVGEGT. CDR3 length equals 15 residues. CDR3: CASSVQGWGNTEAFF. The CDR3, as DNA: TGTGCCAGCAGTGTACAGGGATGGGGGAACACTGAAGCTTTCTTT.

The genes are TRBV6-5 and TRBJ2-7, with D possibly being TRBD1 (6 bases). CDR1 and CDR2 from the germline V gene are MNHEY and SVGAGI. The ends were cut back, 8 bases at V and 0 bases at J, with 11 bases in the middle. This CDR3 spans 13 amino acids. Written as DNA, the CDR3 is TGTGCCAGCGGAAGGGGGTCCTCCTACGAGCAGTACTTC. This translates into CASGRGSSYEQYF.

The V call is TRBV3-1 (or the pseudogene TRBV3-2), the J call TRBJ2-2, with 13 bases aligning to TRBD2. CDR1 and CDR2 (germline): LGHDT, YNNKEL (reference sequence). Trimming took 4 bases from V and 7 from J; bases not matched to a gene: 12. The CDR3 runs to 18 residues. The CDR3 spells CASSPTSLAGGPGGELFF. The CDR3 region has the DNA TGTGCCAGCAGCCCTACCTCACTAGCGGGAGGGCCCGGCGGGGAGCTGTTTTTT.

The count of this clone is one. V and J are TRBV15 and TRBJ2-7, with 7 bases lining up with TRBD1. This CDR3 has 16 residues. Per germline, CDR1 LNHNV and CDR2 YYDKDF (reference sequence). Losses at the gene ends were 1 base for V and 4 bases for J; bases not matched to a gene: 10. The CDR3 DNA follows: TGTGCCACCAGCAGAGGGGGGACAGAAATTAAGTACGAGCAGTACTTC. Its protein product is CATSRGGTEIKYEQYF.

The chain links TRBV7-2 to TRBJ1-3; no clear D gene. V dropped 2 bases and J dropped 2 bases, with 10 bases sitting between them. CDR3 length: 15 residues. Germline CDR1 is SGHTA and CDR2 is FQGNSA. As DNA, the CDR3 is TGTGCCAGCAGCTTACAACAAGAGGCTGGAAACACCATATATTTT. It yields the protein CASSLQQEAGNTIYF.

V usage is TRBV19 and J usage is TRBJ2-4; D perhaps matches TRBD1 (6 bases). CDR3 length equals 12 residues. CDR1 is LNHDA, CDR2 SQIVND, per germline (reference sequence). Trimming left V 5 bases short and J 5 bases short, with 7 bases between. The DNA for the CDR3 is TGTGCCAGTAGTTGGACAGAAAACATTCAGTACTTC. Amino acids: CASSWTENIQYF. The full variable domain, rest sourced from reference TRBV19 and TRBJ2-4, is DGGITQSPKYLFRKEGQNVTLSCEQNLNHDAMYWYRQDPGQGLRLIYYSQIVNDFQKGDIAEGYSVSREKKESFPLTVTSAQKNPTAFYLCASSWTENIQYFGAGTRLSVL.

The rearrangement joins TRBV5-8 to TRBJ1-1; TRBD1 matches at 8 bases. Germline V lookup: CDR1 SGHTS, CDR2 YDEGEE. V shed 2 bases, J shed 4 bases, and the junction held 7 bases outside the gene matches. The CDR3 contains 15 residues. The CDR3 is CASSLIDRGATEAFF. CDR3 coding DNA: TGTGCCAGCAGCTTAATTGACAGGGGTGCCACTGAAGCTTTCTTT.

The V call is TRBV29-1, the J call TRBJ1-1; TRBD1 matches 7 bases. J lost 3 bases, V lost 7 bases, and 5 bases had no gene match. CDR3 size: 12 residues. Germline loops: CDR1 SQVTM, CDR2 ANQGSEA. The CDR3 DNA is TGCAGCGCCGGACAGGATCACACTGAAGCTTTCTTT. Its protein is CSAGQDHTEAFF.

The rearrangement links TRBV3-1 (or the pseudogene TRBV3-2) to TRBJ1-5; perhaps TRBD1 as D (6 bases). The CDR3 has 16 amino acids. Germline lookup yields CDR1 LGHDT and CDR2 YNNKEL (reference sequence). Trimming took 6 bases from V and 0 from J, leaving 15 bases between them. The CDR3 DNA reads as TGTGCCAGCAGACCGGGGGGGCTCAATAGCAATCAGCCCCAGCATTTT. Protein: CASRPGGLNSNQPQHF.